Below are 27 T cell receptor beta chains sequenced from a single sample in a study of blood T cell repertoires in COVID-19 (dated by TCRdb to the early 2020s). Receptor libraries were prepared by the immunoSEQ multiplex PCR assay. Not all clones reach the TCRdb copy of this immuneACCESS table, which keeps in-frame sequences only. Checked studies attribute under half of the gap to unresolved V genes and leave the rest unexplained. In this sample the table shows just under 35,000 clones, approximately 89% of which occur a single time. The ten largest make up approximately 47% of the sample. The sample comprised peripheral blood. The receptors here all came from a human donor in a cohort sampled during active COVID-19.

The V call is TRBV7-8, the J call TRBJ1-1; 11 positions match TRBD1. From germline, CDR1 is SGHVS and CDR2 FQNEAQ. The CDR3 is 18 residues long. V gave up 0 bases and J gave up 1 base; unmatched junction bases: 7. Here the CDR3 DNA reads TGTGCCAGCAGCTTAGCGGACAGGGGGCTGTCCGGGAACACTGAAGCTTTCTTT. Translating gives CASSLADRGLSGNTEAFF. Full variable domain (outside the CDR3, taken from reference TRBV7-8 and TRBJ1-1): GAGVSQSPRYKVAKRGQDVALRCDPISGHVSLFWYQQALGQGPEFLTYFQNEAQLDKSGLPSDRFFAERPEGSVSTLKIQRTQQEDSAVYLCASSLADRGLSGNTEAFFGQGTRLTVV.

V gene TRBV10-3 combines with J gene TRBJ1-5, with a weak D call TRBD1 (6 bases). The CDR3 contains 14 residues. CDR1 ENHRY and CDR2 SYGVKD come from the germline V gene. Deletions cut 10 bases from V and 1 base from J, with 14 bases between. The CDR3 spells CATVQGLSNQPQHF. The CDR3 DNA reads TGTGCCACCGTACAGGGACTAAGCAATCAGCCCCAGCATTTT.

V usage is TRBV6-1 and J usage is TRBJ1-6; D is unresolved. This CDR3 comprises 14 residues. Germline CDR1 and CDR2: MNHNS and SASEGT. With 3 bases removed from V and 5 bases from J, the gap between germline ends came to 8 bases. CDR3 loop: CASSDVQNNSPLHF. The CDR3 DNA reads as TGTGCCAGCAGTGATGTCCAGAATAATTCACCCCTCCACTTT.

The chain joins TRBV9 to TRBJ1-6; D unclear. In germline, CDR1 is SGDLS, CDR2 YYNGEE. The CDR3 runs 14 residues. V was cut by 1 base and J by 7 bases, with 9 bases left in between. The CDR3 nucleotides are TGTGCCAGCAGCGTAATCGGGGAGAATTCACCCCTCCACTTT. Translated, it gives CASSVIGENSPLHF.

The chain employs TRBV29-1 and TRBJ1-2; D unclear. V was pared by 4 bases and J by 7 bases, with 10 bases between. Germline V lookup: CDR1 SQVTM, CDR2 ANQGSEA. This CDR3 is 11 amino acids long. CDR3 protein: CSVASGFGYTF. In DNA form, the CDR3 reads TGCAGCGTTGCCAGCGGTTTTGGCTACACCTTC.

The J gene is TRBJ1-5, the V gene TRBV28; 7 bases map to TRBD1. With V trimmed by 4 bases and J by 3 bases, 9 bases remained unmatched. Per the germline V gene, CDR1 is MDHEN and CDR2 is SYDVKM. The CDR3 runs 16 residues. CDR3: CASSSRDRDPNQPQHF. The DNA of the CDR3 is TGTGCCAGCAGTTCTCGAGACAGGGACCCCAATCAGCCCCAGCATTTT. The complete variable domain, with remaining parts taken from reference TRBV28 and TRBJ1-5, reads DVKVTQSSRYLVKRTGEKVFLECVQDMDHENMFWYRQDPGLGLRLIYFSYDVKMKEKGDIPEGYSVSREKKERFSLILESASTNQTSMYLCASSSRDRDPNQPQHFGDGTRLSIL.

The chain recombines TRBV7-2 with TRBJ2-7, with TRBD1 identical over 10 bases. Germline CDR1 reads SGHTA; CDR2 reads FQGNSA. The length of the CDR3 is 15 residues. V shed 1 base, J shed 3 bases, and the junction held 3 bases outside the gene matches. The CDR3 nucleotides read TGTGCCAGCAGCTTAGTCGGGACAGGGGACTACGAGCAGTACTTC. Translation gives CASSLVGTGDYEQYF. The whole variable domain, filled in from reference TRBV7-2 and TRBJ2-7, reads GAGVSQSPSNKVTEKGKDVELRCDPISGHTALYWYRQSLGQGLEFLIYFQGNSAPDKSGLPSDRFSAERTGGSVSTLTIQRTQQEDSAVYLCASSLVGTGDYEQYFGPGTRLTVT.

The V call is TRBV19, the J call TRBJ1-5; D uncertain. The CDR3 has 15 amino acids. V lost 9 bases, J lost 1 base, and 16 bases lay in between. Per the germline V gene, CDR1 is LNHDA and CDR2 is SQIVND (reference sequence). In DNA, the CDR3 is TGTGCCAGCCAAACCCAACATACAAGCAATCAGCCCCAGCATTTT. This gives the protein CASQTQHTSNQPQHF.

This rearrangement joins TRBV29-1 to TRBJ2-7, with 9 nucleotides matching TRBD1. After removal of 6 bases from V and 6 bases from J, the junction contained 21 bases not matched to a gene. The CDR3 consists of 17 residues. CDR1 and CDR2 from the germline V gene are SQVTM and ANQGSEA. The CDR3 DNA sequence: TGCAGCGTCACCAACGTCCCGGGACAGGGTCGGAATATCGAGCAGTACTTC. As protein: CSVTNVPGQGRNIEQYF.

This chain connects TRBV7-2 to TRBJ2-7, with a possible D match to TRBD1 (5 bases). Germline CDR1 and CDR2: SGHTA and FQGNSA. With 1 base removed from V and 5 bases from J, the gap between germline ends came to 12 bases. This CDR3 is 14 amino acids long. As DNA, the CDR3 is TGTGCCAGCAGCTTAGTGCAGGGTCAACACGAGCAGTACTTC. The encoded protein is CASSLVQGQHEQYF.

This rearrangement joins TRBV18 to TRBJ2-7; TRBD1 matches 7 bases. The germline V gene encodes CDR1 KGHSH and CDR2 LQKENI. After removal of 3 bases from V and 2 bases from J, the junction contained 13 bases not matched to a gene. The CDR3 is 17 amino acids. The CDR3 DNA reads as TGTGCCAGCTCACCTAGACAGGGTACTTTAAGTACCTACGAGCAGTACTTC. It codes for CASSPRQGTLSTYEQYF. The full variable domain, rest sourced from reference TRBV18 and TRBJ2-7, is NAGVMQNPRHLVRRRGQEARLRCSPMKGHSHVYWYRQLPEEGLKFMVYLQKENIIDESGMPKERFSAEFPKEGPSILRIQQVVRGDSAAYFCASSPRQGTLSTYEQYFGPGTRLTVT.

This rearrangement joins TRBV20-1 to TRBJ1-5, with 8 nucleotides matching TRBD1. CDR3 length: 14 amino acids. Germline CDR1 reads DFQATT; CDR2 reads SNEGSKA (reference sequence). With 3 bases clipped from V and 9 bases from J, the junction kept 10 bases outside the gene matches. Here the CDR3 DNA reads TGCAGTGCTAGTTGGACAGGGATGGTTCGGCCCCAGCATTTT. Protein: CSASWTGMVRPQHF.

The chain carries TRBV11-2 and TRBJ1-4; D is uncertain. Germline CDR1 and CDR2: SGHAT and FQNNGV. V was trimmed by 1 base and J by 6 bases, leaving 6 bases between them. The CDR3 runs 13 residues. CDR3 protein: CASSLARYEKLFF. Written as DNA, the CDR3 is TGTGCCAGCAGCTTAGCCAGATATGAAAAACTGTTTTTT.

The V gene is TRBV6-5, the J gene TRBJ1-5; D possibly corresponds to TRBD1 (5 bases). This CDR3 comprises 15 residues. The V gene's germline CDR1 is MNHEY and CDR2 SVGAGI. V was pared by 0 bases and J by 7 bases, with 13 bases between. CDR3 region: CASSYSGQGGQPQHF. The CDR3 DNA reads TGTGCCAGCAGTTACTCGGGGCAGGGTGGACAGCCCCAGCATTTT.

A remark on this clone: At one end the junction does not follow the germline gene, possibly because of a read error. This rearrangement joins TRBV19 to TRBJ2-6; 14 nucleotides align to TRBD2. CDR3 length: 17 amino acids. Per the germline V gene, CDR1 is LNHDA and CDR2 is SQIVND (reference sequence). CDR3 sequence (DNA): TGTGCCAGTAGTATAGACATGGGACTAGCGGGGGCCACCGTCCTGACTTTC. It yields the protein CASSIDMGLAGATVLTF.

V and J are TRBV11-1 and TRBJ2-1; TRBD2 is a possible D gene (5 bases). The CDR3 has 13 residues. Germline CDR1 and CDR2: SGHAT and FQDESV (reference sequence). Trimming took off 5 bases at V and 8 bases at J, with 13 bases between the two ends. CDR3: CASSRGPTDEQFF. The CDR3 coding sequence is TGTGCCAGCAGCCGCGGGCCGACGGATGAGCAGTTCTTC.

This sequence joins TRBV20-1 and TRBJ1-2; D is ambiguous. V lost 6 bases and J 2 bases, leaving 13 bases between the germline ends. Germline V CDR1 and CDR2: DFQATT, SNEGSKA (reference sequence). The CDR3 totals 13 residues. This CDR3 is CSASPRINYGYTF. Written as DNA, the CDR3 is TGCAGTGCCAGTCCCAGGATCAACTATGGCTACACCTTC.

The chain links TRBV5-1 to TRBJ1-2, with 7 positions matching TRBD1. Germline V gene sequence: CDR1 SGHRS, CDR2 YFSETQ. With V trimmed by 2 bases and J by 6 bases, 4 bases remained unmatched. This CDR3 spans 13 amino acids. The CDR3 region has the DNA TGCGCCAGCAGCTTACGACAGGGAGATGGCTACACCTTC. Amino acid sequence: CASSLRQGDGYTF.

The V call is TRBV6-5, the J call TRBJ1-4; D ambiguous. Germline CDR1 and CDR2: MNHEY and SVGAGI. The CDR3 runs 16 residues. Trimming stripped 2 bases from V and 0 bases from J, with 10 bases between. The CDR3 nucleotides are TGTGCCAGCAGTTACCATCGGTCCTCAACTAATGAAAAACTGTTTTTT. Translated, it gives CASSYHRSSTNEKLFF.

V is TRBV5-1 and J is TRBJ1-3, with unresolved D. The length of the CDR3 is 17 residues. CDR1 and CDR2 (germline): SGHRS, YFSETQ. Trimming removed 4 bases at V and 2 bases at J, with 19 bases between. The CDR3: CASSASLLGFTGNTIYF. CDR3 coding DNA: TGCGCCAGCAGCGCATCCCTTCTCGGGTTTACTGGAAACACCATATATTTT.

This clone came up once. The CDR3 loop is CASSAHQNTEAFF. CDR3 in DNA: TGTGCCAGCAGCGCACATCAGAACACTGAAGCTTTCTTT. J is TRBJ1-1 and V is TRBV7-2; D remains unclear. V was clipped by 5 bases and J by 1 base, with 8 bases between them. This CDR3 comprises 13 residues. CDR1 and CDR2 from the germline V gene are SGHTA and FQGNSA.

The V gene is TRBV4-3, the J gene TRBJ1-4; 7 nucleotides agree with TRBD1. Germline lookup yields CDR1 LGHNA and CDR2 YSLEER. The CDR3 loop spans 17 amino acids. The ends lost 0 bases at V and 7 bases at J; junction bases unmatched: 11. The CDR3 DNA reads TGCGCCAGCAGCCAAGATCAAGTTCGGACAGGCCTTGAAAAACTGTTTTTT. Amino acid sequence: CASSQDQVRTGLEKLFF.

This chain joins TRBV28 and TRBJ2-2, with 7 bases identical to TRBD2. CDR1 and CDR2 (germline): MDHEN, SYDVKM. V gave up 2 bases and J gave up 4 bases; unmatched junction bases: 10. The CDR3 is 17 amino acids. CDR3 amino acids: CASSLETGGSGTGELFF. DNA of the CDR3: TGTGCCAGCAGTTTAGAGACGGGGGGATCGGGCACCGGGGAGCTGTTTTTT.

This clone is a singleton in its sample. The V gene is TRBV10-2, the J gene TRBJ1-5; D might be TRBD1 (6 bases). Looked up from germline, CDR1 is WSHSY and CDR2 is SAAADI. Deletions cut 2 bases from V and 7 bases from J, with 12 bases between. This CDR3 is 14 amino acids long. In nucleotides, the CDR3 is TGCGCCAGCAGTGAGGGTGGGGGCAGGCAGCCCCAGCATTTT. Protein sequence: CASSEGGGRQPQHF.

The chain employs TRBV24-1 and TRBJ2-3; no firm D call. Looked up from germline, CDR1 is KGHDR and CDR2 is SFDVKD. This CDR3 spans 14 amino acids. The ends were cut back, 4 bases at V and 6 bases at J, with 13 bases in the middle. CDR3 DNA sequence: TGTGCCACCAGTGACCTGGGCCTTGGGGATACGCAGTATTTT. It is translated as CATSDLGLGDTQYF.

The sample holds a few counts of this clone. The chain links TRBV25-1 to TRBJ2-2, with D maybe TRBD1 (6 bases). Trimming took off 8 bases at V and 7 bases at J, with 17 bases between the two ends. The CDR3 loop spans 14 amino acids. Germline CDR1 reads MGHDK; CDR2 reads SYGVNS. The CDR3 loop is CASLGTSLGGELFF. The CDR3 coding sequence is TGTGCCAGCTTGGGGACATCCTTGGGCGGGGAGCTGTTTTTT.

The V gene is TRBV6-5, the J gene TRBJ1-4, with D tentatively TRBD1 (6 bases). Germline V gene sequence: CDR1 MNHEY, CDR2 SVGAGI. This CDR3 comprises 14 residues. Trimming pared 9 bases from V and 7 bases from J, leaving 18 bases between. The CDR3 nucleotides are TGTGCCAGTTCCTCTCAGGGGCGCCGTGAAAAACTGTTTTTT. Its protein is CASSSQGRREKLFF.